These 7 T cell receptor beta chains were all obtained from the same sample, sequenced in a study of T cell responses to AZD1222 COVID-19 vaccine. The method was immunoSEQ multiplex PCR; TCRdb's version includes in-frame clones alone and lacks a portion of them. Found here are just under 150,000 clones, around nine tenths of them singletons; the top ten hold around 1.7%. Sample: peripheral blood, taken 28 days after the second AZD1222 dose. All receptors come from an adult who received the AZD1222 COVID-19 vaccine.

The CDR3 spells CASSEWASANTGELFF. The CDR3 region has the DNA TGCGCCAGCAGTGAGTGGGCATCCGCTAACACCGGGGAGCTGTTTTTT. The rearrangement links TRBV10-1 to TRBJ2-2, with D uncertain. This CDR3 spans 16 amino acids. CDR1 is WNHNN, CDR2 SYGVQD, per germline (reference sequence). Between the trimmed V and J ends, which lost 1 base and 2 bases, there was a span of 11 bases.

Concerning this clone itself: This specimen includes other DNA sequences encoding the same CDR3. CDR3 region: CASSLVAGELFF. CDR3 DNA sequence: TGTGCCAGCAGTCTGGTTGCCGGGGAGCTGTTTTTT. V usage is TRBV12-3 or TRBV12-4 and J usage is TRBJ2-2; D call uncertain. The CDR3 is 12 residues long. Trimming took off 5 bases at V and 6 bases at J, with 7 bases between the two ends.

This clone was observed once. The J gene is TRBJ1-2, the V gene TRBV19; TRBD1 is a possible D gene (5 bases). The V gene's germline CDR1 is LNHDA and CDR2 SQIVND (reference sequence). Trimming took 4 bases from V and 2 from J, leaving 14 bases between them. The CDR3 loop spans 15 amino acids. The CDR3, as DNA: TGTGCCAGTAGTAGTCGGGGCGCACTCAACTATGGCTACACCTTC. It translates to CASSSRGALNYGYTF.

CDR3 region: CASSLYPSGGGVGYTF. The CDR3 DNA follows: TGTGCCAGCAGCTTATACCCCTCCGGGGGAGGGGTTGGCTACACCTTC. V is TRBV7-2 and J is TRBJ1-2; tentatively, D is TRBD1 (5 bases). The CDR3 contains 16 residues. Trimming shortened V by 2 bases and J by 7 bases, and 20 bases separated the two germline ends. CDR1 and CDR2 (germline): SGHTA, FQGNSA.

CDR3 coding DNA: TGTGCCAGCAGCTTACAGCGACACAACAATCAGCCCCAGCATTTT. It specifies CASSLQRHNNQPQHF. The rearrangement joins TRBV7-9 to TRBJ1-5; D is unresolved. CDR3 length: 15 residues. V lost 2 bases and J 3 bases, leaving 11 bases between the germline ends. Germline loops: CDR1 SEHNR, CDR2 FQNEAQ (reference sequence).

As DNA, the CDR3 is TGTGCCAGCAGTGATAGCGGGAGTAGGGAGCAGTACTTC. Protein sequence: CASSDSGSREQYF. V is TRBV2 and J is TRBJ2-7; 9 nucleotides agree with TRBD2. V lost 3 bases and J lost 7; bases outside the gene matches: 4. This CDR3 contains 13 residues. In germline, CDR1 is SNHLY, CDR2 FYNNEI.

The chain combines TRBV27 with TRBJ1-2, with 8 bases that match TRBD1. The germline CDR1 and CDR2 sequences are MNHEY and SMNVEV (reference sequence). Unmatched junction bases numbered 8, after V lost 6 bases and J lost 5 bases. The CDR3 runs 14 residues. The CDR3 DNA follows: TGTGCCAGCAGGCCAGGGGGCTCATTTTATGGCTACACCTTC. It encodes CASRPGGSFYGYTF.